The sequence of this TCR beta chain was determined in a study of OX40 agonist ivuxolimab in advanced cancers. Turning to this clone: What it binds is not known.

This table comes from immunoSEQ multiplex PCR, and its TCRdb copy is limited to in-frame clones, with some not included. The sample shows about 69,000 clones, 87% of them seen only once. Findings and caveats of the study: Patients who responded partially at 0.1-3.0 mg/kg showed clonal expansion ranking among the lowest. There were also nonresponders showing low normalized T-cell clonal expansion.

The trim removed 4 bases at V and 7 bases at J, leaving 3 bases unmatched. Looked up from germline, CDR1 is SGHNT and CDR2 is YENEEA. There are 14 residues in the CDR3. This specimen was CD4+ or CD8+ T cells sorted from blood, taken in a trial of the OX40 agonist ivuxolimab. V is TRBV11-3 and J is TRBJ2-2, with TRBD2 matching over 10 bases. This TCR was recovered from an adult with an advanced solid tumor such as melanoma, head and neck, liver or kidney cancer. The CDR3 protein is CASSSGLAVGELFF. CDR3 DNA sequence: TGTGCCAGCAGCTCCGGACTAGCGGTCGGGGAGCTGTTTTTT.